This is a list of T cell receptor beta chains from one sample in a study of T cell responses to AZD1222 COVID-19 vaccine. Clones were read by immunoSEQ multiplex PCR, and TCRdb kept only the in-frame ones, dropping some. The repertoire has more than 90,000 clones, 90% of them found once; the top ten carry 1% to 1.5%. The source was peripheral blood, collected on day 0 of AZD1222 vaccination. Receptor source: an adult in good health. Both conserved end residues are trimmed from each CDR3. D genes are given only for firm matches.

D gene	V gene	CDR3 length	J gene	CDR3 protein
.	TRBV15	11	TRBJ1-5	ATSRPDGKPQH
.	TRBV5-5	15	TRBJ1-6	ASSSSPTGPLDSPLH
.	TRBV13	10	TRBJ2-1	ASSLRGNEQF
.	TRBV2	13	TRBJ2-5	ASRPGAHPQETQY
.	TRBV5-1	13	TRBJ1-2	ASSFSGRTNYGYT
.	TRBV6-5	12	TRBJ2-2	ASSSPDRNGELF
.	TRBV19	12	TRBJ1-5	ASSRVPRDQPQH
.	TRBV4-2	11	TRBJ1-6	ASSQGGDSPLH
.	TRBV28	11	TRBJ1-3	ASALGTGNTIY
.	TRBV14	12	TRBJ1-3	ASRQDHSGNTIY
.	TRBV5-1	11	TRBJ2-3	ASSRYSTDTQY
.	TRBV6-5	11	TRBJ1-1	ASRTGEGAEAF
.	TRBV7-9	12	TRBJ1-5	ASQQASSNQPQH